This T cell receptor beta chain was retrieved from a study of CD8 T cells in ankylosing spondylitis. Study observations and caveats: Within ankylosing spondylitis blood, a TCR beta motif made up of eight highly homologous variants appeared to be characteristic. The study looked at matched synovial fluid samples from ankylosing spondylitis patients. Disease-linked clones were reported to be significantly enriched there. A CD8+ phenotype characterized the disease-linked clones, which were relatively rare in peripheral blood.

Germline V lookup: CDR1 SQVTM, CDR2 ANQGSEA. The CDR3 spans 15 residues. V was trimmed by 0 bases and J by 5 bases, leaving 14 bases between them. This clonotype turned up a few times. No antigen is known for it. From the 5' RACE reads, TCRdb called clonotypes with MiXCR, one entry per CDR3 protein. The top ten clones hold about 39% of a sample with roughly 220,000 distinct CDR3 sequences, approximately 20% of them seen once. The J gene is TRBJ2-1, the V gene TRBV29-1; TRBD2 is a possible D gene (6 bases). The clonotype was recovered from a male donor with ankylosing spondylitis. The specimen was blood, either unsorted or a sorted T cell fraction (not recorded which). The CDR3 DNA is TGCAGCGTTGAAGACGGGGCTAGCGAACACAATGAGCAGTTCTTC. This translates into CSVEDGASEHNEQFF.